A single sample gave rise to the 26 T cell receptor beta chains below, sequenced in a study of T cells after yellow fever vaccination. TCRdb fed the 5' RACE reads into MiXCR, producing one record per CDR3 protein. This table has about 340,000 distinct CDR3 sequences, roughly 9.4% appearing once. The specimen comprised PBMCs, sampled on the day of the first yellow fever vaccination. These TCRs come from a man younger than 35 who received the YFV17D yellow fever vaccine.

This clonotype was recorded a few times. V and J are TRBV27 and TRBJ2-1, with D tentatively TRBD1 (6 bases). In germline, CDR1 is MNHEY, CDR2 SMNVEV (reference sequence). CDR3 length: 15 amino acids. Trimming left V 3 bases short and J 8 bases short, with 17 bases between. CDR3 in amino acids: CASSLWGQHSDEQFF. The CDR3 DNA reads TGTGCCAGCAGTTTGTGGGGGCAACACAGCGATGAGCAGTTCTTC.

This clonotype was found a few times. This chain connects TRBV10-3 to TRBJ2-4; D ambiguous. This CDR3 comprises 15 residues. Germline loops: CDR1 ENHRY, CDR2 SYGVKD. V was shortened by 3 bases and J by 3 bases, with 12 bases between the two germline ends. CDR3: CAISDYGMSKNIQYF. The CDR3, as DNA: TGTGCCATCAGTGATTATGGTATGAGCAAAAACATTCAGTACTTC.

The chain employs TRBV6-2 or TRBV6-3 and TRBJ2-3, with unresolved D. The CDR3 has 12 residues. CDR1 is MNHEY, CDR2 SVGEGT, per germline. V was shortened by 2 bases and J by 5 bases, with 5 bases between the two germline ends. CDR3 sequence reads: CASSYNGDTQYF. The CDR3 nucleotides read TGTGCCAGCAGTTACAATGGAGATACGCAGTATTTT.

V usage is TRBV3-1 and J usage is TRBJ2-3, with 9 bases lining up with TRBD2. The J segment lost 6 bases and the V segment lost 1 base, leaving 2 bases of the junction unmatched. The CDR3 totals 14 residues. CDR1 is LGHDT, CDR2 YNNKEL, per germline (reference sequence). The CDR3 protein is CASSQVGTSDTQYF. The CDR3 nucleotides are TGTGCCAGCAGCCAAGTTGGGACTAGCGATACGCAGTATTTT.

The chain employs TRBV18 and TRBJ2-7; tentatively, D is TRBD1 (6 bases). The CDR3 covers 14 residues. Germline CDR1 KGHSH, CDR2 LQKENI. Trimming stripped 6 bases from V and 5 bases from J, with 17 bases between. The CDR3 loop is CASSSQGAGHEQYV. The CDR3 nucleotides are TGTGCCAGCTCGTCACAGGGCGCGGGCCACGAGCAGTACGTC.

The rearrangement links TRBV20-1 to TRBJ1-5; no reliable D call. CDR1 DFQATT and CDR2 SNEGSKA come from the germline V gene (reference sequence). This CDR3 contains 16 residues. Trimming stripped 6 bases from V and 2 bases from J, with 20 bases between. The CDR3 loop is CSAEPPRVVGNQPQHF. CDR3 sequence (DNA): TGCAGTGCGGAGCCCCCCCGGGTTGTGGGCAATCAGCCCCAGCATTTT.

This clonotype was detected many times. The chain is built from TRBV12-3 or TRBV12-4 and TRBJ2-1; the D is unclear. The germline V and J ends were trimmed by 3 bases and 6 bases, with 9 bases remaining between them. This CDR3 spans 13 amino acids. This chain's CDR3 is CASSFWGGNEQFF. In DNA form, the CDR3 reads TGTGCCAGCAGTTTTTGGGGTGGCAATGAGCAGTTCTTC.

In its sample, this clonotype was seen a few times. The V call is TRBV7-2, the J call TRBJ2-3, with 8 bases identical to TRBD2. Germline V gives CDR1 SGHTA, CDR2 FQGNSA. V was clipped by 4 bases and J by 0 bases; unmatched bases: 3. The CDR3 has 15 amino acids. CDR3 protein: CASSSERGSTDTQYF. The CDR3 region has the DNA TGTGCCAGCAGCTCCGAGCGGGGGAGCACAGATACGCAGTATTTT. Full variable domain (missing parts from reference TRBV7-2 and TRBJ2-3): GAGVSQSPSNKVTEKGKDVELRCDPISGHTALYWYRQSLGQGLEFLIYFQGNSAPDKSGLPSDRFSAERTGGSVSTLTIQRTQQEDSAVYLCASSSERGSTDTQYFGPGTRLTVL.

This clonotype was recorded a few times. This sequence joins TRBV2 and TRBJ2-4, with D unresolved. The V gene's germline CDR1 is SNHLY and CDR2 FYNNEI. The CDR3 contains 13 residues. Trimming pared 6 bases from V and 5 bases from J, leaving 11 bases between. This CDR3 reads CASSWESQNIQYF. CDR3 coding DNA: TGTGCCAGCAGCTGGGAATCCCAAAACATTCAGTACTTC. The entire variable domain, with the rest obtained from reference TRBV2 and TRBJ2-4, is as follows: EPEVTQTPSHQVTQMGQEVILRCVPISNHLYFYWYRQILGQKVEFLVSFYNNEISEKSEIFDDQFSVERPDGSNFTLKIRSTKLEDSAMYFCASSWESQNIQYFGAGTRLSVL.

This clonotype was picked up a small number of times. The J gene is TRBJ2-5, the V gene TRBV4-3, with D possibly being TRBD1 or TRBD2 (5 bases each). The germline CDR1 and CDR2 sequences are LGHNA and YSLEER. V dropped 0 bases and J dropped 5 bases, with 13 bases sitting between them. The CDR3 spans 15 residues. This chain's CDR3 is CASSQDLGPGETQYF. CDR3 sequence (DNA): TGCGCCAGCAGCCAAGATCTGGGGCCGGGGGAGACCCAGTACTTC.

This clonotype was found a few times. The gene calls are TRBV4-3 and TRBJ1-1; unclear D gene. Germline V CDR1 and CDR2: LGHNA, YSLEER. The V gene lost 0 bases and the J gene lost 1 base, with 9 bases spanning the gap. The CDR3 extends over 15 amino acids. CDR3 nucleotides: TGCGCCAGCAGCCAAGAATCTGGCAGGAACACTGAAGCTTTCTTT. Translating gives CASSQESGRNTEAFF.

The V gene is TRBV28, the J gene TRBJ2-1; the D gene could be TRBD1 or TRBD2 (7 bases each). Trimming took off 4 bases at V and 9 bases at J, with 16 bases between the two ends. This CDR3 contains 14 residues. Germline V gives CDR1 MDHEN, CDR2 SYDVKM. Written as DNA, the CDR3 is TGTGCCAGCAGTTCGGCAGGGGGGGACTTTGAGCAGTTCTTC. Its translation is CASSSAGGDFEQFF.

This clonotype came up a few times. The chain joins TRBV19 to TRBJ1-1; 9 nucleotides agree with TRBD1. CDR3 length: 14 residues. Germline loops: CDR1 LNHDA, CDR2 SQIVND (reference sequence). V lost 7 bases and J lost 6; bases outside the gene matches: 9. The CDR3 reads CASNPGQGWAEAFF. The CDR3, as DNA: TGTGCCAGTAATCCCGGACAGGGGTGGGCTGAAGCTTTCTTT.

The chain carries TRBV28 and TRBJ2-7; D gene ambiguous. The CDR3 consists of 14 residues. Germline-derived CDR1 and CDR2 are MDHEN and SYDVKM. V shed 4 bases and J shed 0 bases, with 10 bases lying between them. CDR3 in amino acids: CASSSGTASYEQYV. For the CDR3, the DNA is TGTGCCAGCAGTTCCGGAACAGCCTCCTACGAGCAGTACGTC.

This clonotype was seen more than once but under ten times. The gene calls are TRBV5-1 and TRBJ2-2; unclear D gene. CDR1 is SGHRS and CDR2 is YFSETQ in the germline V gene. The V end was cut by 0 bases, the J end by 5 bases, with 8 bases between. CDR3 length: 14 amino acids. The CDR3 spells CASSLASETGELFF. The CDR3, as DNA: TGCGCCAGCAGCTTGGCCTCCGAAACCGGGGAGCTGTTTTTT.

The chain uses TRBV4-3 and TRBJ2-7; 7 bases line up with TRBD1. Germline values: CDR1 LGHNA, CDR2 YSLEER. The V segment lost 1 base and the J segment 0 bases; nucleotides outside the gene matches: 0. The CDR3 consists of 14 residues. CDR3 sequence (DNA): TGCGCCAGCAGCCAAGGACAGGGCTCCTACGAGCAGTACTTC. Protein sequence: CASSQGQGSYEQYF.

This clonotype was observed many times. The chain carries TRBV29-1 and TRBJ2-3; no firm D call. The CDR3 is 13 residues long. The ends were cut back, 3 bases at V and 4 bases at J, with 11 bases in the middle. The germline CDR1 and CDR2 sequences are SQVTM and ANQGSEA. CDR3 sequence reads: CSVDTQSADTQYF. The CDR3 bases are TGCAGCGTTGATACCCAGAGTGCAGATACGCAGTATTTT.

This clonotype has a handful of counts. The chain joins TRBV11-3 to TRBJ1-5, with D possibly TRBD1 on 5 matching bases. Per the germline V gene, CDR1 is SGHNT and CDR2 is YENEEA. V lost 0 bases, J lost 0 bases, and 12 bases lay in between. The CDR3 spans 17 residues. The CDR3 bases are TGTGCCAGCAGCTTAGATCCGGGACGGGATAGCAATCAGCCCCAGCATTTT. Translating it yields CASSLDPGRDSNQPQHF.

This clonotype has only a few counts. The chain joins TRBV20-1 to TRBJ1-1; D may be TRBD1 (5 bases). Germline CDR1 DFQATT, CDR2 SNEGSKA (reference sequence). V dropped 0 bases and J dropped 5 bases, with 13 bases sitting between them. The CDR3 is 14 amino acids. CDR3 residues: CSARDRRGSTEAFF. The DNA for the CDR3 is TGCAGTGCTAGAGACAGGAGGGGCAGTACTGAAGCTTTCTTT.

This clonotype has just a few counts. The chain couples TRBV4-3 to TRBJ2-1, with 9 bases identical to TRBD2. CDR3 size: 16 residues. CDR1 LGHNA and CDR2 YSLEER come from the germline V gene. J was trimmed by 2 bases and V by 5 bases; bases with no gene match: 7. CDR3 nucleotide sequence: TGCGCCAGCAGCGTAAGCCAGCGGGGGGCCTACAATGAGCAGTTCTTC. It encodes CASSVSQRGAYNEQFF.

This clonotype came up a few times. V and J are TRBV7-3 and TRBJ1-1; D perhaps matches TRBD1 (5 bases). CDR1 and CDR2 (germline): SGHTA, FQGTGA. Between the trimmed V and J ends, which lost 1 base and 4 bases, there was a span of 10 bases. The CDR3 extends over 14 amino acids. Written as DNA, the CDR3 is TGTGCCAGCAGCTTAAAGGGGCAGGGCACTGAAGCTTTCTTT. Translating gives CASSLKGQGTEAFF.

In this sample, this clonotype turned up a few times. This chain joins TRBV7-9 and TRBJ1-6; TRBD1 is a possible D gene (6 bases). The V end was cut by 3 bases, the J end by 7 bases, with 10 bases between. This CDR3 is 14 amino acids long. CDR1 SEHNR and CDR2 FQNEAQ come from the germline V gene (reference sequence). CDR3 protein: CASSFRGGNSPLHF. CDR3 sequence (DNA): TGTGCCAGCAGCTTCAGGGGCGGGAATTCACCCCTCCACTTT.

This clonotype has at least ten counts. The chain joins TRBV4-2 to TRBJ2-3, with a tentative D call TRBD2 (7 bases). Germline V CDR1 and CDR2: LGHNA, YNFKEQ. This CDR3 is 15 amino acids long. Trimming stripped 1 base from V and 6 bases from J, with 14 bases between. This chain's CDR3 is CASSQGGGDGDTQYF. The DNA for the CDR3 is TGTGCCAGCAGCCAAGGGGGGGGCGATGGGGATACGCAGTATTTT.

The V gene is TRBV4-1, the J gene TRBJ2-1, with 10 bases matching TRBD2. The CDR3 runs to 18 residues. Losses at the gene ends were 4 bases for V and 3 bases for J; bases not matched to a gene: 12. Germline CDR1 is MGHRA and CDR2 is YSYEKL. CDR3 bases: TGCGCCAGCAGCCCCCATTGGTCGAGCGGGGGGGTCTACAATGAGCAGTTCTTC. This codes for CASSPHWSSGGVYNEQFF.

The gene calls are TRBV5-4 and TRBJ2-3, with D tentatively TRBD2 (5 bases). V was cut by 0 bases and J by 6 bases, with 11 bases left in between. Looked up from germline, CDR1 is SGHNT and CDR2 is YYREEE (reference sequence). This CDR3 region has 14 residues. This CDR3 is CASSLVRAADTQYF. In DNA, the CDR3 is TGTGCCAGCAGCTTGGTGCGGGCAGCCGATACGCAGTATTTT.

This clonotype has just a few counts. This sequence joins TRBV20-1 and TRBJ1-5; no reliable D call. The CDR3 is 13 amino acids. Trimming removed 3 bases from V and 13 bases from J, with 19 bases in between. CDR1 and CDR2 from the germline V gene are DFQATT and SNEGSKA (reference sequence). For the CDR3, the DNA is TGCAGTGCTAGGACGTTCGTGGGTAGGGTTCAGCATTTT. Encoded protein: CSARTFVGRVQHF.